One and the same sample provided the 10 T cell receptor beta chains below, sequenced in a study of shared clonotypes between healthy human individuals (TCRdb year 2020). Library generation was performed with the immunoSEQ multiplex PCR assay. TCRdb mirrors the immuneACCESS table, restricted to in-frame sequences. Some clones are absent from its copies; in checked studies, under half trace to an unresolved V gene, and the reason for the others is unknown. Within this sample are about 470,000 clones, with more than 75% of them counted one time only. Around 13% of the sample belongs to the ten largest clones. The sequenced material came from PBMCs. The receptors derive from a woman in her 40s in good health. Some clones in this sample may be carry-over from other donors' samples.

The rearrangement uses TRBV2 and TRBJ2-2, with 11 bases fitting TRBD2. V shed 6 bases and J 5 bases; nucleotides not matched to a gene: 5. The CDR3 loop spans 15 amino acids. CDR1 and CDR2 (germline): SNHLY, FYNNEI. The CDR3 here is CASSQRLAGTGELFF. The CDR3 DNA reads TGTGCCAGCAGCCAACGACTAGCGGGGACCGGGGAGCTGTTTTTT.

This clone was found a few times. The CDR3 DNA reads TGTGCCAGCAGCTCTCTAGCAGTCGGCACAGATACGCAGTATTTT. It specifies CASSSLAVGTDTQYF. The chain carries TRBV5-4 and TRBJ2-3; D is possibly TRBD2 (5 bases). The V and J ends lost 3 bases and 1 base respectively, with 12 bases between them. From germline, CDR1 is SGHNT and CDR2 YYREEE (reference sequence). The length of the CDR3 is 15 residues.

The rearrangement links TRBV28 to TRBJ2-3; TRBD1 agrees at 12 bases. The CDR3 sequence is 15 residues long. Trimming removed 6 bases from V and 4 bases from J; junction bases left unmatched: 5. From germline, CDR1 is MDHEN and CDR2 SYDVKM. The CDR3, as DNA: TGTGCCAGCAGCCTGGGACAGGGGGCGTCAGATACGCAGTATTTT. Protein sequence: CASSLGQGASDTQYF.

The chain uses TRBV19 and TRBJ2-5; D might be TRBD1 or TRBD2, each matching 6 bases. This CDR3 region has 15 residues. Germline-derived CDR1 and CDR2 are LNHDA and SQIVND (reference sequence). The V and J ends lost 7 bases and 5 bases respectively, with 20 bases between them. This chain's CDR3 is CASTQNHGGRETQYF. Written as DNA, the CDR3 is TGTGCCAGTACCCAGAACCATGGGGGGCGGGAGACCCAGTACTTC.

V usage is TRBV7-8 and J usage is TRBJ2-7, with TRBD2 matching 8 bases. The CDR3 covers 16 residues. The germline V gene encodes CDR1 SGHVS and CDR2 FQNEAQ. Trimming cost V 0 bases and J 3 bases; bases outside gene matches: 7. The CDR3 reads CASSLAGAGGLYEQYF. CDR3 DNA: TGTGCCAGCAGCTTAGCGGGGGCGGGAGGCCTCTACGAGCAGTACTTC.

This clone has only a few counts. The sample has other DNA sequences that encode this CDR3 too. The chain combines TRBV4-2 with TRBJ2-6, with D tentatively TRBD1 or TRBD2 (6 bases each). The CDR3 has 16 residues. Germline V gene data show CDR1 as LGHNA and CDR2 as YNFKEQ. Trimming removed 1 base from V and 4 bases from J, with 11 bases in between. CDR3 sequence reads: CASSQVGGSGANVLTF. DNA of the CDR3: TGTGCCAGCAGCCAAGTAGGGGGGTCAGGGGCCAACGTCCTGACTTTC.

The count of this clone is one. This CDR3 reads CASSPRRNTGELFF. Here the CDR3 DNA reads TGTGCCAGCAGTCCCCGAAGGAACACCGGGGAGCTGTTTTTT. The V gene is TRBV6-5, the J gene TRBJ2-2; D is unresolved. Germline loops: CDR1 MNHEY, CDR2 SVGAGI. This CDR3 has 14 amino acids. The V end was cut by 5 bases, the J end by 1 base, with 8 bases between.

The V and J genes are TRBV5-4 and TRBJ1-4, with D unclear. Germline values: CDR1 SGHNT, CDR2 YYREEE (reference sequence). This CDR3 contains 14 residues. The germline V and J ends were trimmed by 0 bases and 10 bases, with 13 bases remaining between them. The CDR3 spells CASSLGRAGTKLFF. The CDR3 region has the DNA TGTGCCAGCAGCTTGGGTCGCGCAGGCACAAAACTGTTTTTT.

The chain has TRBV10-2 and TRBJ2-7; D possibly corresponds to TRBD1 (6 bases). Per germline, CDR1 WSHSY and CDR2 SAAADI. This CDR3 spans 13 amino acids. V lost 7 bases and J 5 bases, leaving 15 bases between the germline ends. The CDR3 loop is CASTGTSLNEQYF. DNA for the CDR3: TGCGCCAGCACAGGGACATCCTTGAACGAGCAGTACTTC.

The chain is built from TRBV28 and TRBJ1-5; TRBD1 aligns across 8 bases. The length of the CDR3 is 15 residues. Germline-derived CDR1 and CDR2 are MDHEN and SYDVKM. The trim removed 6 bases at V and 3 bases at J, leaving 7 bases unmatched. The chain's CDR3 is CASSLGGQANQPQHF. CDR3 sequence (DNA): TGTGCCAGCAGCCTAGGGGGACAGGCCAATCAGCCCCAGCATTTT.